This TCR beta chain originates from a study of cytomegalovirus exposure and HLA in healthy donors. PCR involved 60 Vbeta and 13 Jbeta primers. Generated by immunoSEQ multiplex PCR, the TCRdb table keeps only in-frame clones and is missing some. The sample consists of around 130,000 clones, over 70% of them appearing once. V trimming: 1 base; J trimming: 4 bases; junction bases outside the gene matches: 5. Germline loops: CDR1 SGHRS, CDR2 YFSETQ. This CDR3 is 17 amino acids long. The origin of this receptor is a woman younger than 35 in good health and CMV-seronegative. The sample was PBMCs. The rearrangement links TRBV5-1 to TRBJ2-1, with TRBD2 identical over 13 bases. The CDR3 nucleotides are TGCGCCAGCAGCTTGTGGACTAGCGGGGGTGGTTACAATGAGCAGTTCTTC. Protein sequence: CASSLWTSGGGYNEQFF.